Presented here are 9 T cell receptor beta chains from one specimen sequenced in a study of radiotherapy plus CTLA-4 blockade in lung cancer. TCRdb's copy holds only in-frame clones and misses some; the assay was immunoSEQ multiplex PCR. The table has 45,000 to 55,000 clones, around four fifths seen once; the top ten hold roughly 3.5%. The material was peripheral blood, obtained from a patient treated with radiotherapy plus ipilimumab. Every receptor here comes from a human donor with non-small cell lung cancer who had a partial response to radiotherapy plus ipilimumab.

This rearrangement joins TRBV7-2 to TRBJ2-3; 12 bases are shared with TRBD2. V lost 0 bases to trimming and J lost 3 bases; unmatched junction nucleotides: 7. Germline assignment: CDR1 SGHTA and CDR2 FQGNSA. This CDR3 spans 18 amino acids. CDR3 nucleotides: TGTGCCAGCAGCTTAGCTCTAGCGGGGGGGCCGAGGACAGATACGCAGTATTTT. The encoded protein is CASSLALAGGPRTDTQYF. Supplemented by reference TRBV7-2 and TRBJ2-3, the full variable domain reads GAGVSQSPSNKVTEKGKDVELRCDPISGHTALYWYRQSLGQGLEFLIYFQGNSAPDKSGLPSDRFSAERTGGSVSTLTIQRTQQEDSAVYLCASSLALAGGPRTDTQYFGPGTRLTVL.

The CDR3 DNA is TGTGCCAGCATGTTAGGGGTTGGAATAGAGACCCAGTACTTC. Protein sequence: CASMLGVGIETQYF. This rearrangement joins TRBV6-1 to TRBJ2-5; D is possibly TRBD1 (5 bases). Trimming took 7 bases from V and 4 from J, leaving 16 bases between them. This CDR3 has 14 amino acids. The V gene's germline CDR1 is MNHNS and CDR2 SASEGT.

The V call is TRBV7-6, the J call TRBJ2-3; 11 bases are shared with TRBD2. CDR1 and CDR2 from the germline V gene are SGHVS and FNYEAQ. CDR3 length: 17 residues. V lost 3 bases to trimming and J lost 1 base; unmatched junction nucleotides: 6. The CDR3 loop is CASSFLKLAGGTDTQYF. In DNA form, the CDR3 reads TGTGCCAGCAGCTTCTTAAAACTAGCGGGGGGCACAGATACGCAGTATTTT.

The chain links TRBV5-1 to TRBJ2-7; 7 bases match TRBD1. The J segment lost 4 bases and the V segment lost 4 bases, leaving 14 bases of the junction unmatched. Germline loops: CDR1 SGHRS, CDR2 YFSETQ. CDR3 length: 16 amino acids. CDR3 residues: CASSSDRDRKRYEQYF. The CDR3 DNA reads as TGCGCCAGCAGCAGCGACCGGGACAGAAAAAGGTACGAGCAGTACTTC.

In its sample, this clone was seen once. CDR3 sequence: CASSKLDRAQLYEQYF. CDR3 DNA: TGTGCCAGCAGCAAACTCGACAGGGCGCAACTCTACGAGCAGTACTTC. The chain is built from TRBV7-9 and TRBJ2-7; 7 bases fit TRBD1. Trimming cost V 5 bases and J 3 bases; bases outside gene matches: 13. CDR3 length equals 16 residues. Germline values: CDR1 SEHNR, CDR2 FQNEAQ (reference sequence).

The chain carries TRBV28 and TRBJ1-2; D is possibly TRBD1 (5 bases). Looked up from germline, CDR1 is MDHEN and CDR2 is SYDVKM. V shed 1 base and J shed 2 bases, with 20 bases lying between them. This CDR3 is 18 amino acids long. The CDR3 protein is CASSLYGGDPANNYGYTF. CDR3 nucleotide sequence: TGTGCCAGCAGTTTATATGGGGGGGATCCGGCTAACAACTATGGCTACACCTTC.

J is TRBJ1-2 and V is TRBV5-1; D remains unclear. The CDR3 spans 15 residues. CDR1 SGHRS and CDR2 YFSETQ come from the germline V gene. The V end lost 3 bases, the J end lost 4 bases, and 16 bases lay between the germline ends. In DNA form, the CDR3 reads TGCGCCAGCAGCTCGGGGAGGGCCTCTGGCTATGGCTACACCTTC. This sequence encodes CASSSGRASGYGYTF. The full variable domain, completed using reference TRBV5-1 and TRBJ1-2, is KAGVTQTPRYLIKTRGQQVTLSCSPISGHRSVSWYQQTPGQGLQFLFEYFSETQRNKGNFPGRFSGRQFSNSRSEMNVSTLELGDSALYLCASSSGRASGYGYTFGSGTRLTVV.

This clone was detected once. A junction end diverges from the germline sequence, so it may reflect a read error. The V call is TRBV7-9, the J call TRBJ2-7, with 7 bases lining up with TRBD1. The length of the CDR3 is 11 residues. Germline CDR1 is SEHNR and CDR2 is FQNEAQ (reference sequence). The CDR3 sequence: CASSSGDRDVF. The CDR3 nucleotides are TGTGCCAGCAGCTCCGGTGACAGGGACGTCTTC.

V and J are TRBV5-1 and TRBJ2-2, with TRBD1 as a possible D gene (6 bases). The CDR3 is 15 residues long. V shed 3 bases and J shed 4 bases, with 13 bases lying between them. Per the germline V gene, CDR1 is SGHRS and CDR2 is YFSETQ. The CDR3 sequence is CASSSDSHPTGELFF. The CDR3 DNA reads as TGCGCCAGCAGCTCGGACAGCCACCCCACCGGGGAGCTGTTTTTT.